The clone carrying this T cell receptor (beta chain) showed up just a few times. Its antigen is undetermined. These data belong to a study of CD8 T cells in ankylosing spondylitis. The CDR3 has 12 residues. Trimming pared 5 bases from V and 13 bases from J, leaving 15 bases between. General observations from the study: Seemingly characteristic of ankylosing spondylitis blood was a TCR beta motif consisting of under 10 highly homologous variants. Disease-linked clones bore a CD8+ phenotype and were relatively rare in peripheral blood. In ankylosing spondylitis patients, matched synovial fluid reportedly showed significant enrichment of disease-linked clones.

TCRdb redid the calling of the 5' RACE reads with MiXCR, one entry per CDR3 protein. Here the sample spans about 700,000 distinct CDR3 sequences, under 20% being singletons. This receptor was identified in a male donor with ankylosing spondylitis. Sample: blood, either unsorted or a sorted T cell fraction (not recorded which). The chain uses TRBV12-3 or TRBV12-4 and TRBJ2-1, with D perhaps matching TRBD1 (6 bases). The CDR3 DNA reads TGTGCCAGCAGTCAGTCAGGGGCCAGCCAGTTCTTC. This codes for CASSQSGASQFF.